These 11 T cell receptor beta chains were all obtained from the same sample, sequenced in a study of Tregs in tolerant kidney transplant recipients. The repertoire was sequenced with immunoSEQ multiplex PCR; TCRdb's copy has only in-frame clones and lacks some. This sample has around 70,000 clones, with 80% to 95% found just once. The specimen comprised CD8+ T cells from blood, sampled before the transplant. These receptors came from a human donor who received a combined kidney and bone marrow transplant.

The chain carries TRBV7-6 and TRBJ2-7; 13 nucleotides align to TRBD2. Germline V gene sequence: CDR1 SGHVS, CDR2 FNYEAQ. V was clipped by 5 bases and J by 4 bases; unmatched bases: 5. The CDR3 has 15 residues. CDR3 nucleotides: TGTGCCAGCAGCGCTACTAGCGGGGGGGGATACGAGCAGTACTTC. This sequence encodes CASSATSGGGYEQYF.

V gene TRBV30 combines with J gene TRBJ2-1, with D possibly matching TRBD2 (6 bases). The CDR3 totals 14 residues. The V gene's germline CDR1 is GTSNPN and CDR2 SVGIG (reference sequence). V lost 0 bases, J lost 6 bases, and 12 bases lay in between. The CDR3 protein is CAWSVGSGGNEQFF. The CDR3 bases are TGTGCCTGGAGTGTTGGTAGCGGCGGCAATGAGCAGTTCTTC.

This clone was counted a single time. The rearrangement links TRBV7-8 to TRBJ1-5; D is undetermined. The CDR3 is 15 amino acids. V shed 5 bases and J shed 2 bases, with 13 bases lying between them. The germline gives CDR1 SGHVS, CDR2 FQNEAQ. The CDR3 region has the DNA TGTGCCAGCAGCCTTTATGACGGGGGCAATCAGCCCCAGCATTTT. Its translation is CASSLYDGGNQPQHF.

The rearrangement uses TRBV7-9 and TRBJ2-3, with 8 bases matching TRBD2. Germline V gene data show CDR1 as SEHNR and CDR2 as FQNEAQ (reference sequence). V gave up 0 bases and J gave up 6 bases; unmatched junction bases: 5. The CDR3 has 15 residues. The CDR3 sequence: CASSLAVGGRDTQYF. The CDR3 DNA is TGTGCCAGCAGCTTAGCGGTTGGCGGGAGGGATACGCAGTATTTT. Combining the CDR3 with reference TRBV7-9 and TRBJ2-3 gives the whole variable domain DTGVSQNPRHKITKRGQNVTFRCDPISEHNRLYWYRQTLGQGPEFLTYFQNEAQLEKSRLLSDRFSAERPKGSFSTLEIQRTEQGDSAMYLCASSLAVGGRDTQYFGPGTRLTVL.

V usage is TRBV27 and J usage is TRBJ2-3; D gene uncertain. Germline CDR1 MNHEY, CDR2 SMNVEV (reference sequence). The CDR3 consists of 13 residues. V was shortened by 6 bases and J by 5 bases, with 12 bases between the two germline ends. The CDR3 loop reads CASSLGPLDTQYF. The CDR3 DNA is TGTGCCAGCAGCTTGGGCCCCCTAGATACGCAGTATTTT.

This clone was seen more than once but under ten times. The CDR3 region is CAWSVVRGRGEKLFF. The DNA for the CDR3 is TGTGCCTGGAGTGTGGTCAGGGGGCGAGGTGAAAAACTGTTTTTT. V and J are TRBV30 and TRBJ1-4; TRBD1 aligns across 8 bases. The CDR3 spans 15 residues. Germline V CDR1 and CDR2: GTSNPN, SVGIG (reference sequence). The V and J ends lost 0 bases and 7 bases, in that order; junction bases with no gene match: 7. Complete variable domain (other parts from reference TRBV30 and TRBJ1-4): SQTIHQWPATLVQPVGSPLSLECTVEGTSNPNLYWYRQAAGRGLQLLFYSVGIGQISSEVPQNLSASRPQDRQFILSSKKLLLSDSGFYLCAWSVVRGRGEKLFFGSGTQLSVL.

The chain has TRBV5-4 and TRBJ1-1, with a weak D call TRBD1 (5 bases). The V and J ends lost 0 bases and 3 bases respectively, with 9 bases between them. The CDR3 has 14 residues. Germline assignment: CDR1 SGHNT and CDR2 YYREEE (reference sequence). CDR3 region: CASSLGWGDTEAFF. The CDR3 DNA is TGTGCCAGCAGCTTGGGGTGGGGGGACACTGAAGCTTTCTTT.

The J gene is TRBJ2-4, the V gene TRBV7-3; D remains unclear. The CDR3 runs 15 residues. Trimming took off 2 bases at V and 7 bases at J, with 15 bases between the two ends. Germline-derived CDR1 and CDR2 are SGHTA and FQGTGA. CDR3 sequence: CASSLYPIPGNIQYF. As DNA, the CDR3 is TGTGCCAGCAGCTTATACCCCATTCCCGGGAACATTCAGTACTTC. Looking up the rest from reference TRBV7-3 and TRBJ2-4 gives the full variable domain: GAGVSQTPSNKVTEKGKYVELRCDPISGHTALYWYRQSLGQGPEFLIYFQGTGAADDSGLPNDRFFAVRPEGSVSTLKIQRTERGDSAVYLCASSLYPIPGNIQYFGAGTRLSVL.

DNA for the CDR3: TGTGCCAGCAGCGTAATTCCGGGACAGGGGGACAATCAGCCCCAGCATTTT. Amino acids: CASSVIPGQGDNQPQHF. The chain is built from TRBV21-1 and TRBJ1-5; the table gives TRBD1 as D, unverified against the DNA. TRBV21-1 is marked as a pseudogene. The CDR3 extends over 17 amino acids.

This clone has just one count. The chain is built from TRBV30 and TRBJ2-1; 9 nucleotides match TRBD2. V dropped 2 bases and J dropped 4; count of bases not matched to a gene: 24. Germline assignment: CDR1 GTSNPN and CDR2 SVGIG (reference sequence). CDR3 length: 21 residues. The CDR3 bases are TGTGCCTGGAGTCCCAGTATTGTGACTAGCGGTCGGAAAGTGCTTTACAATGAGCAGTTCTTC. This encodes CAWSPSIVTSGRKVLYNEQFF.

CDR3: CASSLEGDDEQFF. CDR3 coding DNA: TGTGCCAGCAGCTTAGAGGGGGACGATGAGCAGTTCTTC. The chain couples TRBV13 to TRBJ2-1, with TRBD1 as a possible D gene (6 bases). V lost 1 base to trimming and J lost 8 bases, with 9 bases between them. The CDR3 spans 13 residues. Germline CDR1 reads PRHDT; CDR2 reads FYEKMQ (reference sequence).